Listed here is a single T cell receptor beta chain. Its target is unknown. The data stem from a study of cytomegalovirus exposure and HLA in healthy donors. Across the study: The roughly 110 validation repertoires were reported in a later analysis to have been generated on the same platform as the roughly 700 first-cohort repertoires.

Germline lookup yields CDR1 SNHLY and CDR2 FYNNEI. This CDR3 has 15 residues. V trimming: 6 bases; J trimming: 6 bases; junction bases outside the gene matches: 9. Study-wide points: Specific recognition of CMV antigens was confirmed in vitro for three chains (all CMV-associated).

Clones were sequenced by immunoSEQ multiplex PCR, and TCRdb holds only the in-frame ones, with some missing. The data show around 200,000 clones, with about 90% seen just once and about 3% held by the top ten. The receptor was isolated from a woman between 18 and 29 years old in good health and CMV-seronegative. The sample taken for sequencing was PBMCs. The chain couples TRBV2 to TRBJ2-7; 12 nucleotides agree with TRBD2. CDR3 loop: CASSTRTSGIGEQYF. The CDR3 DNA follows: TGTGCCAGCAGCACTCGGACTAGCGGGATAGGCGAGCAGTACTTC.